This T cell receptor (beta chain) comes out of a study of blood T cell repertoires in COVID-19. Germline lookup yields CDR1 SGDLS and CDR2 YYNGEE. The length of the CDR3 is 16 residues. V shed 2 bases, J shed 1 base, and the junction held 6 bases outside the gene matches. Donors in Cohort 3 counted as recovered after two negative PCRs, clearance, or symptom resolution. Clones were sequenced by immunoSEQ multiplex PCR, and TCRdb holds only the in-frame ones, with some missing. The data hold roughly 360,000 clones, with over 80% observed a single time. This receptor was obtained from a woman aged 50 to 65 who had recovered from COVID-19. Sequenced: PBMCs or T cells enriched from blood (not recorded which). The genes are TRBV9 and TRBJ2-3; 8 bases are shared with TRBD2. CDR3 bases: TGTGCCAGCAGCGTTGTTAGCGGGGCCCGCACAGATACGCAGTATTTT. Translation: CASSVVSGARTDTQYF.